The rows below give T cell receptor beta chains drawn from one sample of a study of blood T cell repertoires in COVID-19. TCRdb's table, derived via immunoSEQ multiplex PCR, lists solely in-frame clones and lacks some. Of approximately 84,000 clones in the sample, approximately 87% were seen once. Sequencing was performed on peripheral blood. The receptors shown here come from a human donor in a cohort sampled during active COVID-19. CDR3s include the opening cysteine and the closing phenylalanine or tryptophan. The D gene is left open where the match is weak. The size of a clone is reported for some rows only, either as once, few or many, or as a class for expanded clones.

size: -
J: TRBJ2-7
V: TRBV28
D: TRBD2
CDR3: CASSSPTSGGFYEQYF
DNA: TGTGCCAGCAGTTCGCCGACTAGCGGGGGATTTTACGAGCAGTACTTC

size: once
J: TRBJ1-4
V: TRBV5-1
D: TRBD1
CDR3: CASRGTTGSFEKLFF
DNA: TGCGCCAGCAGGGGCACGACAGGGAGTTTTGAAAAACTGTTTTTT

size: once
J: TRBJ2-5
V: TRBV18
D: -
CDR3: CASSPQVAGVQETQYF
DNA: TGTGCCAGCTCCCCTCAGGTGGCAGGGGTACAAGAGACCCAGTACTTC

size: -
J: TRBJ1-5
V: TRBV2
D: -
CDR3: CASSEALRGNQPQHF
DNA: TGTGCCAGCAGTGAAGCGCTTAGGGGGAATCAGCCCCAGCATTTT

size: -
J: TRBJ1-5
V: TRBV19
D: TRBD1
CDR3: CASSTTGGNQPQHF
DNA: TGTGCCAGTAGTACAACAGGGGGCAATCAGCCCCAGCATTTT

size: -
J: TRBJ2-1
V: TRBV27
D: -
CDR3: CASRTQNSYNEQFF
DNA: TGTGCCAGCCGGACTCAAAACTCCTACAATGAGCAGTTCTTC

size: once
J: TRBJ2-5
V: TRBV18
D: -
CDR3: CASSPPPTRETQYF
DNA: TGTGCCAGCTCACCACCCCCCACTAGGGAGACCCAGTACTTC

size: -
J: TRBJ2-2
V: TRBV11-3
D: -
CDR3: CASSLDGNTGELFF
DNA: TGTGCCAGCAGCTTAGACGGGAACACCGGGGAGCTGTTTTTT

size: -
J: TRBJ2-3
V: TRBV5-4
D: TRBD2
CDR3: CASSLYSGGGTDTQYF
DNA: TGTGCCAGCAGCTTATATAGCGGGGGGGGCACAGATACGCAGTATTTT

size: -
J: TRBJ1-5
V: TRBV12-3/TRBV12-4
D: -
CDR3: CASTVSNQPQHF
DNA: TGTGCCAGCACCGTCAGCAATCAGCCCCAGCATTTT

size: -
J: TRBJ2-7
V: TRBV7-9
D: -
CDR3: CASSLTGYEQYF
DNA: TGTGCCAGCAGCTTAACAGGGTACGAGCAGTACTTC

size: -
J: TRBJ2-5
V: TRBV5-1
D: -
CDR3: CASSLRETQYF
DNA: TGCGCCAGCAGCTTGCGGGAGACCCAGTACTTC

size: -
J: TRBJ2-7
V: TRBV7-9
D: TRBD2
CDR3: CASSLLAGAGEQYF
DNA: TGTGCCAGCAGCCTCTTAGCGGGAGCGGGCGAGCAGTACTTC

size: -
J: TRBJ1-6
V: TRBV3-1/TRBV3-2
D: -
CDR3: CASSQGPVRNSPLHF
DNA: TGTGCCAGCAGCCAAGGTCCAGTACGTAATTCACCCCTCCACTTT

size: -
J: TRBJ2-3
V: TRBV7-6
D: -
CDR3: CASSLQDSPSTDTQYF
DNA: TGTGCCAGCAGCCTCCAGGACAGCCCAAGCACAGATACGCAGTATTTT

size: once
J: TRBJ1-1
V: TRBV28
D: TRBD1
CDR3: CASSPTGLNTEAFF
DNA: TGTGCCAGCAGCCCGACAGGGCTCAACACTGAAGCTTTCTTT

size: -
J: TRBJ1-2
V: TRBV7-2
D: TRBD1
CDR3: CASSLGQGFPGYTF
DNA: TGTGCCAGCAGCTTAGGACAGGGATTTCCTGGCTACACCTTC

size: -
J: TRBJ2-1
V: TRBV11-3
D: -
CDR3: CASSVQEGNEQFF
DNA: TGTGCCAGCAGCGTACAGGAAGGGAATGAGCAGTTCTTC

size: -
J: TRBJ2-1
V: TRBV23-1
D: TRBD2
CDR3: CASSQGLAGASSYNEQFF
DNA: TGCGCCAGCAGTCAAGGTCTAGCGGGGGCGAGCTCCTACAATGAGCAGTTCTTC

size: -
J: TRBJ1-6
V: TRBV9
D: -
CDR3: CASSVEPGRNSPLHF
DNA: TGTGCCAGCAGCGTAGAGCCAGGGAGGAATTCACCCCTCCACTTT

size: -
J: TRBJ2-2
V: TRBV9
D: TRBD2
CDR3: CASRPGLAGGGTGELFF
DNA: TGTGCCAGCAGACCAGGACTAGCGGGAGGAGGAACCGGGGAGCTGTTTTTT

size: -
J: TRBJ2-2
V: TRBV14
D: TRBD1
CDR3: CASSQMGQGAAGELFF
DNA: TGTGCCAGCAGCCAAATGGGACAGGGGGCCGCCGGGGAGCTGTTTTTT